Following are 31 T cell receptor beta chains from one sample sequenced in a study of T and B cells in COVID-19 patients. TRB rearrangements were amplified by multiplex PCR with BIOMED2 TRB-A/B primers. TCRdb fed the multiplex PCR reads into MiXCR, producing one record per CDR3 protein. The sample holds about 20,000 distinct CDR3 sequences, 25% to 30% seen once. Blood genomic DNA input for TRB amplification was roughly 220-500 ng. Sequencing input: blood. All receptors come from a human donor who had recovered from COVID-19.

This clonotype has only a few counts. The rearrangement uses TRBV10-3 and TRBJ2-7, with a weak D call TRBD1 (6 bases). Between the trimmed V and J ends, which lost 5 bases and 0 bases, there was a span of 11 bases. The V gene's germline CDR1 is ENHRY and CDR2 SYGVKD. This CDR3 has 14 amino acids. The CDR3, as DNA: TGTGCCATCAGTCAGGGGACAAGCTCCTACGAGCAGTACTTC. Its protein is CAISQGTSSYEQYF.

Sample share makes this clonotype medium-sized. This rearrangement joins TRBV5-5 to TRBJ2-6; either TRBD1 or TRBD2 may supply D (5 bases each). This CDR3 has 19 residues. CDR1 is SGHKS, CDR2 YYEKEE, per germline (reference sequence). Trimming removed 0 bases from V and 4 bases from J, with 20 bases in between. The CDR3: CASSLVEGRVTGGANVLTF. CDR3 DNA sequence: TGTGCCAGCAGCTTGGTAGAGGGACGAGTTACTGGAGGGGCCAACGTCCTGACTTTC.

Regarding this clonotype: This may arise from a read error, as a much more abundant clone is one base away. This chain links TRBV6-5 with TRBJ2-1, with D possibly being TRBD1 or TRBD2 (5 bases each). With 10 bases removed from V and 5 bases from J, the gap between germline ends came to 12 bases. Germline-derived CDR1 and CDR2 are MNHEY and SVGAGI. The length of the CDR3 is 12 residues. CDR3 sequence: CAISRGDNEQFF. As DNA, the CDR3 is TGTGCCATCAGCCGAGGGGACAATGAGCAGTTCTTC.

The V gene is TRBV5-1, the J gene TRBJ2-7; 8 bases match TRBD2. This CDR3 is 15 amino acids long. Germline-derived CDR1 and CDR2 are SGHRS and YFSETQ. V gave up 5 bases and J gave up 3 bases; unmatched junction bases: 10. This CDR3 reads CASSSTSGSIYEQYF. The CDR3 coding sequence is TGCGCCAGCAGTTCAACAAGCGGGAGCATCTACGAGCAGTACTTC.

This clonotype was seen at least ten times. The chain recombines TRBV5-6 with TRBJ2-1, with TRBD2 identical over 13 bases. The length of the CDR3 is 18 residues. V shed 4 bases, J shed 1 base, and the junction held 8 bases outside the gene matches. Germline CDR1 and CDR2: SGHDT and YYEEEE. This chain's CDR3 is CASSAMTSGRPSYNEQFF. The DNA of the CDR3 is TGTGCCAGCAGCGCCATGACTAGCGGGAGGCCGTCCTACAATGAGCAGTTCTTC.

This clonotype showed up just a few times. The chain joins TRBV12-3 or TRBV12-4 to TRBJ1-1, with a tentative D call TRBD1 (6 bases). This CDR3 has 13 residues. V was cut by 5 bases and J by 5 bases, with 12 bases left in between. The CDR3 is CASSNTGYTEAFF. The CDR3 bases are TGTGCCAGCAGTAATACAGGGTATACTGAAGCTTTCTTT.

V is TRBV6-1 and J is TRBJ1-5; TRBD1 aligns across 7 bases. In germline, CDR1 is MNHNS, CDR2 SASEGT. The V and J ends lost 6 bases and 3 bases, in that order; junction bases with no gene match: 5. The CDR3 totals 14 residues. CDR3 nucleotide sequence: TGTGCCAGCAGCCCCGGGACAGTCAATCAGCCCCAGCATTTT. It is translated as CASSPGTVNQPQHF.

The chain couples TRBV6-1 to TRBJ2-1; D remains unclear. Trimming removed 10 bases at V and 4 bases at J, with 17 bases between. The CDR3 is made up of 14 amino acids. Germline V CDR1 and CDR2: MNHNS, SASEGT. CDR3: CATDSVAAYNEQFF. CDR3 DNA sequence: TGTGCCACCGACTCTGTTGCGGCGTACAATGAGCAGTTCTTC.

This clonotype was detected ten times or more. V usage is TRBV15 and J usage is TRBJ2-7; D is ambiguous. This CDR3 is built from 16 residues. V was cut by 3 bases and J by 4 bases, with 19 bases left in between. Per germline, CDR1 LNHNV and CDR2 YYDKDF (reference sequence). The CDR3 spells CATSRGTVRSMYEQYF. Written as DNA, the CDR3 is TGTGCCACCAGCAGGGGCACGGTCAGATCTATGTACGAGCAGTACTTC.

This rearrangement joins TRBV12-3 or TRBV12-4 to TRBJ2-1, with a tentative D call TRBD2 (5 bases). The CDR3 length is 14 residues. Trimming removed 5 bases at V and 2 bases at J, with 10 bases between. CDR3 DNA sequence: TGTGCCAGCAGTCCAAGCGGAACCTACAATGAGCAGTTCTTC. Translating it yields CASSPSGTYNEQFF.

This clonotype turned up a few times. The chain employs TRBV6-5 and TRBJ2-5; the match to TRBD2 covers 8 bases. The CDR3 has 15 amino acids. The V gene end was trimmed by 6 bases and the J gene end by 5 bases; junction bases not matched to a gene: 11. Germline assignment: CDR1 MNHEY and CDR2 SVGAGI. The CDR3 loop is CASSFESGGPETQYF. Written as DNA, the CDR3 is TGTGCCAGCAGCTTTGAGTCGGGAGGGCCCGAGACCCAGTACTTC.

J is TRBJ2-7 and V is TRBV11-1, with a tentative D call TRBD1 (7 bases). This CDR3 spans 11 amino acids. Trimming took off 8 bases at V and 6 bases at J, with 11 bases between the two ends. Germline V gene lookup returns CDR1 SGHAT and CDR2 FQDESV (reference sequence). DNA for the CDR3: TGTGCCAGCGCGCAGGGGGGCGAGCAGTACTTC. Translated: CASAQGGEQYF.

This clonotype ranks as medium-sized. The J gene is TRBJ2-7, the V gene TRBV19; 8 bases line up with TRBD1. The CDR3 is 15 residues long. With V trimmed by 5 bases and J by 2 bases, 8 bases remained unmatched. Germline CDR1 is LNHDA and CDR2 is SQIVND (reference sequence). This CDR3 is CASSLSGTGAYEQYF. CDR3 DNA sequence: TGTGCCAGTAGTCTCTCCGGGACAGGAGCCTACGAGCAGTACTTC. Supplemented by reference TRBV19 and TRBJ2-7, the full variable domain reads DGGITQSPKYLFRKEGQNVTLSCEQNLNHDAMYWYRQDPGQGLRLIYYSQIVNDFQKGDIAEGYSVSREKKESFPLTVTSAQKNPTAFYLCASSLSGTGAYEQYFGPGTRLTVT.

This chain uses TRBV6-5 with TRBJ2-1; 13 bases are a match to TRBD2. J gave up 7 bases and V 2 bases, and 8 bases lay outside the gene matches. The CDR3 sequence is 17 residues long. Germline loops: CDR1 MNHEY, CDR2 SVGAGI. CDR3 in amino acids: CASSYTSLAGGGNEQFF. CDR3 bases: TGTGCCAGCAGTTACACCTCACTAGCGGGGGGGGGTAATGAGCAGTTCTTC.

This clonotype is labeled medium-sized. The CDR3 protein is CSVEGGENNYGYTF. The CDR3 coding sequence is TGCAGCGTTGAAGGAGGGGAGAATAACTATGGCTACACCTTC. The gene calls are TRBV29-1 and TRBJ1-2, with a tentative D call TRBD1 (5 bases). Germline CDR1 is SQVTM and CDR2 is ANQGSEA. V gave up 1 base and J gave up 1 base, with 10 bases separating them. The CDR3 sequence is 14 residues long.

A few counts support this clonotype. The CDR3: CASSYGTPSWGTGELFF. CDR3 bases: TGTGCCAGCAGTTACGGGACCCCTTCCTGGGGCACCGGGGAGCTGTTTTTT. V usage is TRBV6-5 and J usage is TRBJ2-2, with D perhaps being TRBD1 or TRBD2 (5 bases each). The CDR3 spans 17 residues. Trimming removed 2 bases at V and 4 bases at J, with 17 bases between. CDR1 is MNHEY, CDR2 SVGAGI, per germline.

This chain joins TRBV7-9 and TRBJ2-1; D is possibly TRBD2 (5 bases). V gave up 1 base and J gave up 3 bases, with 13 bases separating them. This CDR3 is built from 16 residues. Germline V gene sequence: CDR1 SEHNR, CDR2 FQNEAQ (reference sequence). CDR3 nucleotide sequence: TGTGCCAGCAGCTTAGAAACGGGATCCCGCTACAATGAGCAGTTCTTC. It specifies CASSLETGSRYNEQFF.

This chain joins TRBV12-3 or TRBV12-4 and TRBJ2-1, with TRBD2 matching over 9 bases. Trimming cost V 6 bases and J 7 bases; bases outside gene matches: 10. The CDR3 length is 15 residues. The CDR3 sequence is CASSLMGLAPNEQFF. The CDR3 nucleotides read TGTGCCAGCAGCTTAATGGGACTAGCCCCTAATGAGCAGTTCTTC.

The rearrangement joins TRBV7-2 to TRBJ2-2, with D unclear. The V and J ends lost 1 base and 3 bases respectively, with 12 bases between them. This CDR3 is built from 16 residues. Germline CDR1 reads SGHTA; CDR2 reads FQGNSA. CDR3 in amino acids: CASSLGRPWDTGELFF. The CDR3 DNA is TGTGCCAGCAGCTTAGGGAGACCCTGGGACACCGGGGAGCTGTTTTTT.

The chain carries TRBV7-9 and TRBJ1-2, with D possibly being TRBD1 (5 bases). V lost 5 bases, J lost 4 bases, and 23 bases lay in between. The CDR3 totals 17 residues. CDR1 SEHNR and CDR2 FQNEAQ come from the germline V gene (reference sequence). CDR3 sequence reads: CASSPGGGATLSYGYTF. The CDR3, as DNA: TGTGCCAGCAGCCCGGGAGGAGGGGCTACCCTTAGCTATGGCTACACCTTC.

This clonotype was seen only a few times. V is TRBV12-3 or TRBV12-4 and J is TRBJ2-3; D remains unclear. The CDR3 loop spans 13 amino acids. The V gene lost 4 bases and the J gene lost 2 bases, with 7 bases spanning the gap. CDR3 residues: CASSSEITDTQYF. The CDR3 coding sequence is TGTGCCAGCAGTTCAGAGATCACAGATACGCAGTATTTT.

This chain connects TRBV19 to TRBJ2-5; 14 nucleotides line up with TRBD2. The germline gives CDR1 LNHDA, CDR2 SQIVND (reference sequence). Germline trimming cut 9 bases from V and 11 bases from J; bases unmatched to any gene: 11. CDR3 length: 14 residues. Written as DNA, the CDR3 is TGTGCCAGCAGCTTGGCGGGACTAGCGGGGGAGCAGTACTTC. Its translation is CASSLAGLAGEQYF.

The rearrangement joins TRBV12-3 or TRBV12-4 to TRBJ2-7; D unresolved. CDR3 length: 12 amino acids. V was pared by 4 bases and J by 2 bases, with 6 bases between. Here the CDR3 reads CASSYLAYEQYF. The CDR3 DNA is TGTGCCAGCAGTTACTTGGCCTACGAGCAGTACTTC.

This clonotype has more than one count but fewer than ten. This chain uses TRBV19 with TRBJ1-2; D is undetermined. This CDR3 has 12 amino acids. The V end was cut by 1 base, the J end by 4 bases, with 4 bases between. Germline V lookup: CDR1 LNHDA, CDR2 SQIVND (reference sequence). The CDR3 sequence: CASSIGPYGYTF. The DNA for the CDR3 is TGTGCCAGTAGTATAGGGCCCTATGGCTACACCTTC.

There are a few counts of this clonotype. The chain is built from TRBV12-3 or TRBV12-4 and TRBJ2-5; 7 positions match TRBD1. V was pared by 6 bases and J by 4 bases, with 8 bases of the junction left unmatched. The CDR3 contains 14 residues. CDR3 sequence (DNA): TGTGCCAGCAGCCCCGGGACAGTTCGAGAGACCCAGTACTTC. It codes for CASSPGTVRETQYF.

By sample fraction, this clonotype is medium-sized. The rearrangement joins TRBV19 to TRBJ2-5; 10 nucleotides match TRBD1. V gave up 7 bases and J gave up 5 bases; unmatched junction bases: 7. Germline lookup yields CDR1 LNHDA and CDR2 SQIVND (reference sequence). The length of the CDR3 is 14 residues. The CDR3 protein is CASKPDRGRETQYF. DNA of the CDR3: TGTGCCAGTAAACCGGACAGGGGGAGGGAGACCCAGTACTTC.

This clonotype has a count of ten or more. The J gene is TRBJ2-1, the V gene TRBV12-3 or TRBV12-4; 8 nucleotides agree with TRBD2. V lost 2 bases, J lost 6 bases, and 3 bases stayed unmatched. The CDR3 sequence is 14 residues long. CDR3 DNA sequence: TGTGCCAGCAGTTTACGGGAGGGCCGCAATGAGCAGTTCTTC. Translation: CASSLREGRNEQFF.

This clonotype was seen ten or more times. The chain has TRBV12-3 or TRBV12-4 and TRBJ2-2, with D perhaps matching TRBD1 or TRBD2 (6 bases each). This CDR3 spans 12 amino acids. V lost 5 bases to trimming and J lost 8 bases, with 9 bases between them. The CDR3 sequence: CASSRRGGELFF. The CDR3 region has the DNA TGTGCCAGCAGTCGGAGGGGGGGGGAGCTGTTTTTT.

CDR3 protein: CASSRGQGAGELFF. The CDR3 region has the DNA TGCGCCAGCAGTCGAGGACAGGGGGCCGGGGAGCTGTTTTTT. The chain uses TRBV5-1 and TRBJ2-2; TRBD1 matches 10 bases. This CDR3 contains 14 residues. V was clipped by 5 bases and J by 6 bases; unmatched bases: 4. Germline V gene lookup returns CDR1 SGHRS and CDR2 YFSETQ.

This clonotype was seen a few times. CDR3: CASSESGGGLDTQYF. CDR3 nucleotides: TGTGCCAGCAGTGAAAGCGGGGGGGGCCTAGATACGCAGTATTTT. The rearrangement uses TRBV6-4 and TRBJ2-3, with TRBD2 matching over 10 bases. Trimming removed 3 bases from V and 5 bases from J; junction bases left unmatched: 5. CDR1 is MRHNA and CDR2 is SNTAGT in the germline V gene. There are 15 residues in the CDR3.

The rearrangement joins TRBV12-3 or TRBV12-4 to TRBJ1-4; no clear D gene. The V end was cut by 2 bases, the J end by 5 bases, with 9 bases between. The CDR3 extends over 14 amino acids. The DNA for the CDR3 is TGTGCCAGCAGTTTATTAGGGCCAAATGAAAAACTGTTTTTT. This codes for CASSLLGPNEKLFF.